This T cell receptor beta chain derives from a study of T cells after yellow fever vaccination. 5'RACE template switching produced TCR cDNA carrying a universal primer site and UMIs. TCRdb analysed the 5' RACE reads with MiXCR anew, one entry per CDR3 protein. Among over 45,000 distinct CDR3 sequences listed, more than 5.5% were seen once. Concerning this clonotype: Its antigen remains unidentified.

V lost 0 bases to trimming and J lost 6 bases; unmatched junction nucleotides: 5. This CDR3 is built from 16 residues. Looked up from germline, CDR1 is LGHNA and CDR2 is YSLEER. The study, taken as a whole, reports: Abundant clonotypes from the bulk population could have been carried over as contaminants into FACS-sorted repertoires. Overlap between CD4 and CD8 compartments was detected for a small share of clonotypes.

The sample in question was CD8+ T cells sorted from PBMCs, obtained on the day of the first yellow fever vaccination. The receptor comes from a man aged 18 to 29 who received the YFV17D yellow fever vaccine. The genes are TRBV4-3 and TRBJ2-3; 11 nucleotides match TRBD2. In nucleotides, the CDR3 is TGCGCCAGCAGCCAAGAGACTAGCGGGGTGTTTGATACGCAGTATTTT. This gives the protein CASSQETSGVFDTQYF.